These 21 T cell receptor beta chains share one sample of origin, sequenced in a study of CD8+ T cells in alopecia areata. Extracted RNA was reverse transcribed, and the resulting cDNA served as sequencing template. Sequencing used immunoSEQ multiplex PCR; TCRdb keeps in-frame clones, though not all of them. The sample contains around 180,000 clones, under 80% of which appear only once. Treatment indicated: oral pan-JAK inhibitor, 5-10 mg twice daily. The sample in question was CD4+ T cells sorted from blood, obtained around week 47, from a patient treated with tofacitinib. These receptor sequences come from a human donor with alopecia areata.

J is TRBJ1-2 and V is TRBV10-3; 10 positions agree with TRBD1. The CDR3 runs to 17 residues. V lost 4 bases, J lost 3 bases, and 11 bases stayed unmatched. Looked up from germline, CDR1 is ENHRY and CDR2 is SYGVKD. CDR3 in DNA: TGTGCCATCAGTGGCTGGACAGGGGGTTGGAAAGACTATGGCTACACCTTC. Residues: CAISGWTGGWKDYGYTF.

The chain is built from TRBV15 and TRBJ1-3; D gene ambiguous. Germline loops: CDR1 LNHNV, CDR2 YYDKDF (reference sequence). V was pared by 1 base and J by 3 bases, with 1 base between. The CDR3 is 12 amino acids. The CDR3 region is CATSRVGNTIYF. CDR3 coding DNA: TGTGCCACCAGCAGAGTTGGAAACACCATATATTTT.

The CDR3 region is CSAAQNTYDTEAFF. The CDR3 nucleotides are TGCAGCGCGGCCCAGAACACATACGACACTGAAGCTTTCTTT. The chain joins TRBV29-1 to TRBJ1-1; D remains unclear. From germline, CDR1 is SQVTM and CDR2 ANQGSEA. The length of the CDR3 is 14 residues. V was trimmed by 7 bases and J by 3 bases, leaving 18 bases between them.

The V and J genes are TRBV29-1 and TRBJ1-4; TRBD1 matches at 8 bases. The CDR3 is 13 amino acids. Germline V gives CDR1 SQVTM, CDR2 ANQGSEA. Unmatched junction bases numbered 5, after V lost 4 bases and J lost 7 bases. The CDR3 loop is CSVGTGSSEKLFF. The CDR3 coding sequence is TGCAGCGTTGGGACAGGGTCTAGTGAAAAACTGTTTTTT.

This sequence joins TRBV4-3 and TRBJ1-2, with TRBD1 as a possible D gene (6 bases). Germline CDR1 and CDR2: LGHNA and YSLEER. The CDR3 has 14 residues. V lost 1 base and J lost 5, with 11 bases in between. The CDR3 loop is CASSQAGAFYGYTF. The DNA of the CDR3 is TGCGCCAGCAGCCAAGCAGGGGCCTTTTATGGCTACACCTTC.

This clone appeared a few times. This rearrangement joins TRBV29-1 to TRBJ2-7; TRBD2 matches at 7 bases. The CDR3 is 14 residues long. The V gene's germline CDR1 is SQVTM and CDR2 ANQGSEA. The V gene end was trimmed by 6 bases and the J gene end by 2 bases; junction bases not matched to a gene: 10. This CDR3 is CSVPLGGNPYEQYF. CDR3 nucleotides: TGCAGCGTCCCCTTGGGAGGGAACCCCTACGAGCAGTACTTC.

J is TRBJ1-2 and V is TRBV19; possibly TRBD1 for D (5 bases). V lost 7 bases to trimming and J lost 7 bases, with 13 bases between them. This CDR3 has 12 amino acids. Germline CDR1 and CDR2: LNHDA and SQIVND (reference sequence). The chain's CDR3 is CASTKTGFGYTF. CDR3 bases: TGTGCCAGTACCAAAACAGGATTTGGCTACACCTTC. The variable domain in full, with the rest retrieved from reference TRBV19 and TRBJ1-2, is DGGITQSPKYLFRKEGQNVTLSCEQNLNHDAMYWYRQDPGQGLRLIYYSQIVNDFQKGDIAEGYSVSREKKESFPLTVTSAQKNPTAFYLCASTKTGFGYTFGSGTRLTVV.

V usage is TRBV28 and J usage is TRBJ2-5; no clear D gene. Germline CDR1 is MDHEN and CDR2 is SYDVKM. The ends were cut back, 6 bases at V and 2 bases at J, with 4 bases in the middle. The CDR3 spans 11 residues. The CDR3 loop is CASRIQETQYF. CDR3 DNA sequence: TGTGCCAGCAGAATACAAGAGACCCAGTACTTC.

This sequence joins TRBV5-1 and TRBJ2-6; no reliable D call. Germline V gives CDR1 SGHRS, CDR2 YFSETQ. V dropped 4 bases and J dropped 0 bases, with 14 bases sitting between them. The CDR3 covers 17 residues. The CDR3 nucleotides read TGCGCCAGCAGCAGAGCGACAAGTCTCTCTGGGGCCAACGTCCTGACTTTC. It encodes CASSRATSLSGANVLTF.

The chain recombines TRBV7-8 with TRBJ1-2, with D tentatively TRBD1 (6 bases). Trimming shortened V by 5 bases and J by 11 bases, and 21 bases separated the two germline ends. The CDR3 is 14 amino acids. CDR1 SGHVS and CDR2 FQNEAQ come from the germline V gene. The CDR3 DNA reads TGTGCCAGCAGCCCACAGGGAATTGTCGTTTGGTACACCTTC. Amino acids: CASSPQGIVVWYTF.

The DNA of the CDR3 is TGTGCCAGCAGCCCCGGACAGGGGCTCCTGGGGACCTACGAGCAGTACTTC. Translating gives CASSPGQGLLGTYEQYF. The genes are TRBV5-6 and TRBJ2-7; TRBD1 aligns across 9 bases. The CDR3 has 17 amino acids. V trimming: 4 bases; J trimming: 2 bases; junction bases outside the gene matches: 13. Looked up from germline, CDR1 is SGHDT and CDR2 is YYEEEE.

This clone occurred once. This chain joins TRBV4-3 and TRBJ2-3; 9 nucleotides align to TRBD2. Germline V gene data show CDR1 as LGHNA and CDR2 as YSLEER. This CDR3 is built from 17 residues. Trimming removed 0 bases from V and 0 bases from J; junction bases left unmatched: 4. CDR3 coding DNA: TGCGCCAGCAGCCAAGATACCACTAGCGGGAGCACAGATACGCAGTATTTT. Protein: CASSQDTTSGSTDTQYF.

This chain joins TRBV29-1 and TRBJ1-1; TRBD1 is a possible D gene (5 bases). The CDR3 is 14 amino acids. Germline V lookup: CDR1 SQVTM, CDR2 ANQGSEA. Trimming removed 5 bases from V and 1 base from J, with 14 bases in between. The CDR3 nucleotides are TGCAGCGTTAAAGGGACGACGCGGAACACTGAAGCTTTCTTT. It codes for CSVKGTTRNTEAFF. Together with reference TRBV29-1 and TRBJ1-1, the CDR3 gives the full variable domain: SAVISQKPSRDICQRGTSLTIQCQVDSQVTMMFWYRQQPGQSLTLIATANQGSEATYESGFVIDKFPISRPNLTFSTLTVSNMSPEDSSIYLCSVKGTTRNTEAFFGQGTRLTVV.

The chain recombines TRBV11-2 with TRBJ2-5; maybe TRBD1 (6 bases). The CDR3 runs 13 residues. V gave up 1 base and J gave up 5 bases, with 8 bases separating them. Germline loops: CDR1 SGHAT, CDR2 FQNNGV. For the CDR3, the DNA is TGTGCCAGCAGCTTAGGGACAGTTGAGACCCAGTACTTC. Its protein product is CASSLGTVETQYF.

J is TRBJ2-3 and V is TRBV30; TRBD1 matches 8 bases. CDR3 size: 14 residues. The J segment lost 4 bases and the V segment lost 3 bases, leaving 6 bases of the junction unmatched. The germline CDR1 and CDR2 sequences are GTSNPN and SVGIG (reference sequence). This chain's CDR3 is CAWSVGQGPDTQYF. In DNA, the CDR3 is TGTGCCTGGAGCGTCGGACAGGGTCCAGATACGCAGTATTTT.

The rearrangement joins TRBV29-1 to TRBJ1-2; TRBD1 aligns across 11 bases. Germline trimming cut 3 bases from V and 4 bases from J; bases unmatched to any gene: 1. The CDR3 covers 13 residues. CDR1 SQVTM and CDR2 ANQGSEA come from the germline V gene. The CDR3 sequence: CSVDGTGGYGYTF. CDR3 in DNA: TGCAGCGTTGACGGGACAGGGGGCTATGGCTACACCTTC.

This clone came up a few times. The genes are TRBV15 and TRBJ2-3; D is possibly TRBD1 (5 bases). The CDR3 length is 16 residues. The germline V gene has CDR1 LNHNV and CDR2 YYDKDF (reference sequence). With 0 bases removed from V and 3 bases from J, the gap between germline ends came to 13 bases. DNA for the CDR3: TGTGCCACCAGCAGAGATTTGGGGCAGAAAACAGATACGCAGTATTTT. Protein: CATSRDLGQKTDTQYF.

This chain joins TRBV2 and TRBJ2-7, with 13 bases matching TRBD2. Germline-derived CDR1 and CDR2 are SNHLY and FYNNEI. The CDR3 totals 15 residues. V gave up 6 bases and J gave up 6 bases; unmatched junction bases: 8. The CDR3 nucleotides are TGTGCCAGCAGGAGGACTAGCGGGGGCCAAGGCGAGCAGTACTTC. Translated, it gives CASRRTSGGQGEQYF.

The gene calls are TRBV29-1 and TRBJ1-1, with no clear D. V lost 3 bases to trimming and J lost 0 bases, with 5 bases between them. Germline CDR1 SQVTM, CDR2 ANQGSEA. CDR3 length: 12 residues. CDR3 region: CSVEIVNTEAFF. For the CDR3, the DNA is TGCAGCGTTGAGATAGTGAACACTGAAGCTTTCTTT.

This clone was seen a handful of times. The chain has TRBV20-1 and TRBJ2-1, with TRBD2 identical over 7 bases. The CDR3 consists of 11 residues. In germline, CDR1 is DFQATT, CDR2 SNEGSKA (reference sequence). Trimming cost V 6 bases and J 9 bases; bases outside gene matches: 5. This CDR3 reads CSAGGTIEQFF. The CDR3 nucleotides read TGCAGTGCAGGCGGGACTATTGAGCAGTTCTTC.

The genes are TRBV29-1 and TRBJ2-2; D may match TRBD1 or TRBD2 (5 bases each). V was cut by 6 bases and J by 6 bases, with 8 bases left in between. The CDR3 has 11 amino acids. Germline V gene lookup returns CDR1 SQVTM and CDR2 ANQGSEA. CDR3 in amino acids: CSVWDAGELFF. The CDR3 coding sequence is TGCAGCGTCTGGGACGCCGGGGAGCTGTTTTTT.